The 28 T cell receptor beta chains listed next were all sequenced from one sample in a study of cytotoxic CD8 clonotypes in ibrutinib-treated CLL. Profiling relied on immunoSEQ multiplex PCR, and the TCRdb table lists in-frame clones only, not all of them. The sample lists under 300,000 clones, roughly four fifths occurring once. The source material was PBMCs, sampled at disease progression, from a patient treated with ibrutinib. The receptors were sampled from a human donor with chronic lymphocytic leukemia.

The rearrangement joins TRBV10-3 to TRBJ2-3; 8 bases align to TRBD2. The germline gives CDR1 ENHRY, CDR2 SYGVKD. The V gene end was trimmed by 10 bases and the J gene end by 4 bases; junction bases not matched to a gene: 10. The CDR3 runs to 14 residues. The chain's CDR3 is CATRRGGKADTQYF. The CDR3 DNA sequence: TGTGCCACCCGGCGCGGGGGGAAGGCAGATACGCAGTATTTT.

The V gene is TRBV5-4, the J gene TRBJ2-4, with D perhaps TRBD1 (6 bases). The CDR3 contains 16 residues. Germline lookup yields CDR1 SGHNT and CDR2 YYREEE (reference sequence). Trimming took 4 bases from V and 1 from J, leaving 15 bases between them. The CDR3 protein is CASSPNRAMAKNIQYF. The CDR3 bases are TGTGCCAGCAGCCCAAACAGGGCTATGGCCAAAAACATTCAGTACTTC.

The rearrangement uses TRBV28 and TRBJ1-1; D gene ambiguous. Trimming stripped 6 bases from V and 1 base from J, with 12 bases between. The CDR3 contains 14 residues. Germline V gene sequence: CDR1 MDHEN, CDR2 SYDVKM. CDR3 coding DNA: TGTGCCAGCAGCCTCCCGTTAGGGAACACTGAAGCTTTCTTT. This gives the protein CASSLPLGNTEAFF.

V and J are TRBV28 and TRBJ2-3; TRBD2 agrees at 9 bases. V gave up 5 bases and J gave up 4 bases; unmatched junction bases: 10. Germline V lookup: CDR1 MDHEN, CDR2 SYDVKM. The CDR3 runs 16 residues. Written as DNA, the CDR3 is TGTGCCAGCAGTAAAGTAGCGGGAGTATTAGCAGATACGCAGTATTTT. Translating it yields CASSKVAGVLADTQYF. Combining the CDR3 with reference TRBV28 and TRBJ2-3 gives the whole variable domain DVKVTQSSRYLVKRTGEKVFLECVQDMDHENMFWYRQDPGLGLRLIYFSYDVKMKEKGDIPEGYSVSREKKERFSLILESASTNQTSMYLCASSKVAGVLADTQYFGPGTRLTVL.

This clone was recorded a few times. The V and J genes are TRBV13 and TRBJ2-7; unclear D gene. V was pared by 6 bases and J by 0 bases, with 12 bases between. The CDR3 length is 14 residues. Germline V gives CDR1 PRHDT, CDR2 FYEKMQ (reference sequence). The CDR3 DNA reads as TGTGCCAGCAGTGAAAGGGCAGGCTCCTACGAGCAGTACTTC. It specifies CASSERAGSYEQYF.

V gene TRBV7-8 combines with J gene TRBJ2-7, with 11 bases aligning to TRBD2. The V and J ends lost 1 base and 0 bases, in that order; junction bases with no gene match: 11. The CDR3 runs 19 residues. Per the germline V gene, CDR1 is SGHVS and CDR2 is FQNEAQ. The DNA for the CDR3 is TGTGCCAGCAGCTTAGAGTGGGGTAGCGGGAGGGCCCCCTCCTACGAGCAGTACTTC. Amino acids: CASSLEWGSGRAPSYEQYF.

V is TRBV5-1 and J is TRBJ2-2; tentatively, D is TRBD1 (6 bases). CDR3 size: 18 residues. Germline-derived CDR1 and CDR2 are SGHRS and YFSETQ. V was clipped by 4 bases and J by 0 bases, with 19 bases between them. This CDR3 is CASSPGQIRSTNTGELFF. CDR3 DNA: TGCGCCAGCAGCCCAGGACAGATCCGATCAACGAACACCGGGGAGCTGTTTTTT.

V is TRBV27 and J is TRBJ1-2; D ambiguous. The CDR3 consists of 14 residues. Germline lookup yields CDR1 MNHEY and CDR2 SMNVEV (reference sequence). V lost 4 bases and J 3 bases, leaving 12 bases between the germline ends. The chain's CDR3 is CASSSSTAYYGYTF. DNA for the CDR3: TGTGCCAGCAGTTCCTCTACAGCTTACTATGGCTACACCTTC.

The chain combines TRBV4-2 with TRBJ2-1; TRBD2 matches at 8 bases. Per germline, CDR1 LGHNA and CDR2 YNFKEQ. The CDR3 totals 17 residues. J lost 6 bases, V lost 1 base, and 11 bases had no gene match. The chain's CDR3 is CASSQVPLAGPLNEQFF. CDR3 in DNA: TGTGCCAGCAGCCAAGTGCCCTTAGCGGGGCCGCTCAATGAGCAGTTCTTC.

CDR3 in amino acids: CASSAWHGELFF. For the CDR3, the DNA is TGTGCCAGCAGTGCGTGGCACGGGGAGCTGTTTTTT. This chain connects TRBV2 to TRBJ2-2, with D uncertain. The V gene lost 4 bases and the J gene lost 7 bases, with 7 bases spanning the gap. The length of the CDR3 is 12 residues. Germline assignment: CDR1 SNHLY and CDR2 FYNNEI.

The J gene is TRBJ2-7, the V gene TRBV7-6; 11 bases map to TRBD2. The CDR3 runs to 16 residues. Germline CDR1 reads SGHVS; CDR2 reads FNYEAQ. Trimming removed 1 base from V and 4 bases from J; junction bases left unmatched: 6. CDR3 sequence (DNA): TGTGCCAGCAGCTTAGGGCTAGCGGGAGGTAAATACGAGCAGTACTTC. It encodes CASSLGLAGGKYEQYF.

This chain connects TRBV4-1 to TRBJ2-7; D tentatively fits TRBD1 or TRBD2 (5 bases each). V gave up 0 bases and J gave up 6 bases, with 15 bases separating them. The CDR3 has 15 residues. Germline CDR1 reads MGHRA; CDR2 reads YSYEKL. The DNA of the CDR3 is TGCGCCAGCAGCCAAGATGGGCCAGGGACGGGCGAGCAGTACTTC. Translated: CASSQDGPGTGEQYF.

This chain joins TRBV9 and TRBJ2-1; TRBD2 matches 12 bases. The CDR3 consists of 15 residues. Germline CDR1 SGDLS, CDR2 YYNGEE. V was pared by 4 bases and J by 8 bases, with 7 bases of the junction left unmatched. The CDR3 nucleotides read TGTGCCAGCAGCCCGACTAGCGGGAGTTTGTATGAGCAGTTCTTC. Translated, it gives CASSPTSGSLYEQFF.

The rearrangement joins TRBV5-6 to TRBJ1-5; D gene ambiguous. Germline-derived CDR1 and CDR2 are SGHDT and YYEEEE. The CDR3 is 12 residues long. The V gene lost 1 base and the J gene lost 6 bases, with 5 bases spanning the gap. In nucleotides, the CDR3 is TGTGCCAGCAGCTTGTTCGGTCAGCCCCAGCATTTT. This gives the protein CASSLFGQPQHF.

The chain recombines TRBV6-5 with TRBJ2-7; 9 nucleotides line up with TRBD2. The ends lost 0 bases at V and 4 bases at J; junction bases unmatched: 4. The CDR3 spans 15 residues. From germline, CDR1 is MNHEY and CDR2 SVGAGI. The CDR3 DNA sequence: TGTGCCAGCAGTTACTCCAGCGGGGGGATGTACGAGCAGTACTTC. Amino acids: CASSYSSGGMYEQYF.

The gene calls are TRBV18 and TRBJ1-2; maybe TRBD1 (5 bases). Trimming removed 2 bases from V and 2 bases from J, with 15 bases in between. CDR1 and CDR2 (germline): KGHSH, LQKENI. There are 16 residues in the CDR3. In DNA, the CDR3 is TGTGCCAGCTCACCAATCCCGACAGCTCGGAACTATGGCTACACCTTC. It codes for CASSPIPTARNYGYTF.

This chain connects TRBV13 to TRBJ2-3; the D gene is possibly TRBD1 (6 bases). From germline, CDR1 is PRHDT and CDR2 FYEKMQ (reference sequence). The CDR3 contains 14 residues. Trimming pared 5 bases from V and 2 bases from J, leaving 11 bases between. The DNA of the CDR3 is TGTGCCAGCAGCGACCGACAGGACACAGATACGCAGTATTTT. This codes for CASSDRQDTDTQYF.

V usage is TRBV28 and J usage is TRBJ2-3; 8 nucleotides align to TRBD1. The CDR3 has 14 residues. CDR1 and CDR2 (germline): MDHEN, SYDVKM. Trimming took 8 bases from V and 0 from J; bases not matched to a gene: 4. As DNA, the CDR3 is TGTGCCAGCTATGACAGGGGTAGCACAGATACGCAGTATTTT. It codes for CASYDRGSTDTQYF.

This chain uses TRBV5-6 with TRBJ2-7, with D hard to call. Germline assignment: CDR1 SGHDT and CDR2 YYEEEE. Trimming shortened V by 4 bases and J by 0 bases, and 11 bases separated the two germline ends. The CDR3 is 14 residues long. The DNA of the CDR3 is TGTGCCAGCAGCCTTGGTGTGACCTCCTACGAGCAGTACTTC. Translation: CASSLGVTSYEQYF.

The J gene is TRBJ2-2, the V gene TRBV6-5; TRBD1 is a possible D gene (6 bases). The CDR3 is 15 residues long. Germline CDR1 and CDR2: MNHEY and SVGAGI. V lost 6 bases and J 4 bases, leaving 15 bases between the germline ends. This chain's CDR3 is CASRQYRAVTGELFF. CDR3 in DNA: TGTGCCAGCAGGCAATACAGGGCTGTCACCGGGGAGCTGTTTTTT.

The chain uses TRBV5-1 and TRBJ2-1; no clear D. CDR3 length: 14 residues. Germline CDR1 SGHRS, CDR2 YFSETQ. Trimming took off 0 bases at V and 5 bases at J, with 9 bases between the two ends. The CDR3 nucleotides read TGCGCCAGCAGCTTGGCCATCCGTAACAATGAGCAGTTCTTC. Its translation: CASSLAIRNNEQFF.

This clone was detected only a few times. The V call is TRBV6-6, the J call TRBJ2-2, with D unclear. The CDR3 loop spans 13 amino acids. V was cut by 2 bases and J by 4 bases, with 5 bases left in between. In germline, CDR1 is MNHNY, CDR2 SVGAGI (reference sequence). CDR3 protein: CASSYTGTGELFF. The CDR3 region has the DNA TGTGCCAGCAGTTACACGGGCACCGGGGAGCTGTTTTTT.

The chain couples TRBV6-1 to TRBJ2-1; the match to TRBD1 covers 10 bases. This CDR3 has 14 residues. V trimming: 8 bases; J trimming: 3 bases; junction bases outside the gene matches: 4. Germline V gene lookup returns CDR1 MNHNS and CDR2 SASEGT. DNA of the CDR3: TGTGCCAGCGTTCGGGACAGGGGCTACAATGAGCAGTTCTTC. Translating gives CASVRDRGYNEQFF.

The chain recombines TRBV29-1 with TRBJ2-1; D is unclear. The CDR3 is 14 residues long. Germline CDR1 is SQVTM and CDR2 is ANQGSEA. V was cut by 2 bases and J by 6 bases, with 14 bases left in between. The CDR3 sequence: CSVEPASVGNEQFF. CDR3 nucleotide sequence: TGCAGCGTTGAACCGGCGTCCGTTGGCAATGAGCAGTTCTTC.

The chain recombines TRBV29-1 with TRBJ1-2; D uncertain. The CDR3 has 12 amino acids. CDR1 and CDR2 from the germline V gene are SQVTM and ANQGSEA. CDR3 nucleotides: TGCAGTGAAGGTGATCCTAACTATGGCTACACCTTC. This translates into CSEGDPNYGYTF.

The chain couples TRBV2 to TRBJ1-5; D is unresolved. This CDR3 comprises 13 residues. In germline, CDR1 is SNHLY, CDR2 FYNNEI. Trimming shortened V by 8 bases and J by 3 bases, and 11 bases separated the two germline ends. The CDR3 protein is CASGVGSNQPQHF. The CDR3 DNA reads TGTGCCAGCGGAGTAGGGTCCAATCAGCCCCAGCATTTT.

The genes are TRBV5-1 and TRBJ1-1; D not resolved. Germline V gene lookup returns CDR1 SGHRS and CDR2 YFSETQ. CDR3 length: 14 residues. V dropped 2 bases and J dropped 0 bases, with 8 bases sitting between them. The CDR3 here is CASSLYSVNTEAFF. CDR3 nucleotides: TGCGCCAGCAGCTTATACTCGGTGAACACTGAAGCTTTCTTT.

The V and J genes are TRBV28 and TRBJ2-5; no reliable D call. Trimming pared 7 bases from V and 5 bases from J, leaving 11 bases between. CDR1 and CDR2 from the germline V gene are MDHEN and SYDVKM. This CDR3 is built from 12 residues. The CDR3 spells CASNTDRETQYF. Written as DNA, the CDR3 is TGTGCCAGCAACACAGATCGGGAGACCCAGTACTTC.